A selection of T cell receptor beta chains follows, all from one sample in a study of shared clonotypes between healthy human individuals. Profiled with immunoSEQ multiplex PCR; TCRdb holds only in-frame clones, not every one. Found here are 660,000 or so clones, approximately 96% of them singletons; the top ten hold 0.11%. Material: naive CD8+ T cells sorted from blood. Receptors were obtained from a woman aged 25 to 39 in good health. CDR3s include the opening cysteine and the closing phenylalanine or tryptophan. Each record gives: J gene, clone size, D gene, V gene, CDR3 DNA, CDR3 protein. A D gene is named only where the DNA matches it firmly. Clone sizes are given selectively: once, few, many, or a class where the clone is expanded.

TRBJ2-7,.,.,TRBV10-1,TGCGCCAGCAGCACTGGGGCCGCAGGAGAGCAGTACTTC,CASSTGAAGEQYF
TRBJ2-7,.,.,TRBV2,TGTGCCAGCAGTGAAGGGGGAGACAGCTCCTACGAGCAGTACTTC,CASSEGGDSSYEQYF
TRBJ2-5,.,TRBD1,TRBV7-6,TGTGCCAGCAGCGCAGGGACAGACCTCCAAGAGACCCAGTACTTC,CASSAGTDLQETQYF
TRBJ2-7,.,.,TRBV27,TGTGCCAGCAGTTTACTCCCAGGGGGACTGCAGTACTTC,CASSLLPGGLQYF
TRBJ2-1,.,TRBD2,TRBV28,TGTGCCAGCAGTGTATATACCGGGACTACCTACAATGAGCAGTTCTTC,CASSVYTGTTYNEQFF
TRBJ2-3,.,.,TRBV7-3,TGTGCCAGCAGCCTCAAGGTAGCAGATACGCAGTATTTT,CASSLKVADTQYF
TRBJ2-7,.,.,TRBV7-9,TGTGCCAGCAGCTCGGGGGATTACTCCTACGAGCAGTACTTC,CASSSGDYSYEQYF
TRBJ2-7,.,.,TRBV10-2,TGCGCCAGCACGCCCGGGGGCCCCTACGAGCAGTACTTC,CASTPGGPYEQYF
TRBJ2-5,.,.,TRBV9,TGTGCCAGCAGCGTAGAAGGTAGCGGAGGGGAGACCCAGTACTTC,CASSVEGSGGETQYF
TRBJ1-2,.,.,TRBV2,TGTGCCAGCAGTGAAGCGCCTTTGGACAGCCCTAGGGGCTACACCTTC,CASSEAPLDSPRGYTF
TRBJ2-7,.,TRBD1,TRBV5-6,TGTGCCAGCAGCTCTGGACAGGGGGCTCTCGAGCAGTACTTC,CASSSGQGALEQYF
TRBJ1-1,.,TRBD1,TRBV6-1,TGTGCCAGCAGTATTGCAGGGGGAGGCACTGAAGCTTTCTTT,CASSIAGGGTEAFF
TRBJ1-1,.,.,TRBV7-6,TGTGCCAGCAGCTTAGAGGTGAACACTGAAGCTTTCTTT,CASSLEVNTEAFF
TRBJ2-4,.,TRBD1,TRBV5-8,TGTGCCAGCAGCTTTGGTCTGGAGACAGGGGGCAGGATAAAAAACATTCAGTACTTC,CASSFGLETGGRIKNIQYF
TRBJ2-7,.,.,TRBV4-1,TGCGCCAGCAGCCAAGTGAAGGGGGTCGGTCTCACCTACGAGCAGTACTTC,CASSQVKGVGLTYEQYF
TRBJ1-3,.,.,TRBV5-6,TGTGCCAGCAGCTTTGGCAGCTCTGGAAACACCATATATTTT,CASSFGSSGNTIYF
TRBJ2-7,.,.,TRBV19,TGTGCCAGTAGTATAGAAACGGGAACCACCTACGAGCAGTACTTC,CASSIETGTTYEQYF
TRBJ2-5,.,.,TRBV4-1,TGCGCCAGCAGCCAAGAACCCCAAGATAGTCGTTGTGTTGTAGAGCAGTACTTC,CASSQEPQDSRCVVEQYF
TRBJ1-2,once,TRBD1,TRBV6-4,TGTGCCAGCAGACCGGGACAGGGGACCTATGGCTACACCTTC,CASRPGQGTYGYTF
TRBJ2-3,once,TRBD2,TRBV28,TGTGCCAGCAGCCCCGGACTAGCGGGATTTGAGACAGATACGCAGTATTTT,CASSPGLAGFETDTQYF
TRBJ2-2,.,.,TRBV5-1,TGCGCCAGCAGCTTGGTCGCGAGCACCGGGGAGCTGTTTTTT,CASSLVASTGELFF
TRBJ2-4,.,TRBD2,TRBV5-4,TGTGCCATCGGACTAGCGGGCGGAAACATTCAGTACTTC,CAIGLAGGNIQYF
TRBJ2-7,.,TRBD1,TRBV5-4,TGTGCCAGCAGCCGTACGGGACAGGGGTTGTCCTACGAGCAGTACTTC,CASSRTGQGLSYEQYF
TRBJ2-7,.,.,TRBV7-9,TGTGCCAGCAGGGCCCCGGACGAGCAGTACTTC,CASRAPDEQYF
TRBJ1-1,once,.,TRBV5-7,TGTGCCAGCAGCTTTGGGCAGGGCGAGAACACTGAAGCTTTCTTT,CASSFGQGENTEAFF
TRBJ2-7,.,TRBD1,TRBV13,TGTGCCAGCAGCTGGGACAGGAACTCCTACGAGCAGTACTTC,CASSWDRNSYEQYF
TRBJ2-1,.,TRBD2,TRBV28,TGTGCCAGCAGTAGCGGGGCCTCCTACAATGAGCAGTTCTTC,CASSSGASYNEQFF
TRBJ1-5,.,.,TRBV16,TGTGCCAGCAGCCAATCGAAATATCAGCCCCAGCATTTT,CASSQSKYQPQHF
TRBJ2-7,.,.,TRBV28,TGTGCCAGCAGTTTATTGAGCGAGACCTACGAGCAGTACTTC,CASSLLSETYEQYF
TRBJ1-1,.,.,TRBV27,TGTGCCAGCAGATATAACACTGAAGCTTTCTTT,CASRYNTEAFF
TRBJ2-3,.,TRBD2,TRBV10-2,TGCGCCAGCAGTGATCCTAGCGGGACCACGGATACGCAGTATTTT,CASSDPSGTTDTQYF
TRBJ2-1,.,.,TRBV6-5,TGTGCCAGCAAATCTGGGCTCGTACAGTTCTTC,CASKSGLVQFF
TRBJ2-1,.,.,TRBV29-1,TGCAGCGTCCCCTGGGCGAACAATGAGCAGTTCTTC,CSVPWANNEQFF
TRBJ2-1,.,TRBD2,TRBV28,TGTGCCAGCAGTTCCCCCTCGGGACTAGCGGGATTAATCACCTACAATGAGCAGTTCTTC,CASSSPSGLAGLITYNEQFF
TRBJ2-1,.,.,TRBV29-1,TGCAGCGTTTTACCCCGAGAGCGGACGAACAATGAGCAGTTCTTC,CSVLPRERTNNEQFF
TRBJ2-1,once,.,TRBV10-2,TGCGCCAGCAGTGAATGGCGTTCCAATGAGCAGTTCTTC,CASSEWRSNEQFF
TRBJ1-1,.,.,TRBV19,TGTGCCAGTTGGTTTGGTCCGTCCCCTTTCACTGAAGCTTTCTTT,CASWFGPSPFTEAFF
TRBJ2-4,.,.,TRBV2,TGTGCCAGCAGGACTTTTACAGGGTCCAAAAACATTCAGTACTTC,CASRTFTGSKNIQYF
TRBJ1-2,.,.,TRBV11-2,TGTGCCAGCAGCTTAGGGGGGTACTATGGCTACACCTTC,CASSLGGYYGYTF
TRBJ2-3,.,TRBD2,TRBV27,TGTGCCAGCAGTTTATCCGCGGGAGCGGCAGATACGCAGTATTTT,CASSLSAGAADTQYF
TRBJ1-1,.,.,TRBV2,TGTGCCAGCAGTGGCAGTTTAAACACTGAAGCTTTCTTT,CASSGSLNTEAFF
TRBJ1-1,.,.,TRBV9,TGTGCCAGCAGCGAGGGACAAGTGAACACTGAAGCTTTCTTT,CASSEGQVNTEAFF